The 26 T cell receptor beta chains given below trace back to one sample, sequenced in a study of T cells in women clearing cervical HPV infection. The assay was immunoSEQ multiplex PCR, and TCRdb's table has in-frame clones only and misses some. Here the sample table reports 40,000 to 60,000 clones. The sequencing sample was made of blood buffy coat. The origin of the receptors is a woman aged 18 to 75 with a cervical HPV16 infection that either progressed to CIN3+ or cleared (not recorded which).

Comments on this clone: The read stops 3 residues short of the end of the CDR3; the missing end is completed from the germline J gene. V is TRBV5-4 and J is TRBJ2-5, with 7 bases identical to TRBD1. Germline V lookup: CDR1 SGHNT, CDR2 YYREEE (reference sequence). V lost 5 bases to trimming and J lost 2 bases; unmatched junction nucleotides: 6. The CDR3 is made up of 14 amino acids. CDR3 DNA, as far as it was read: TGTGCCAGCAGTCCCCGGGGACAGCAAGAGACC. The encoded protein is CASSPRGQQET. The whole CDR3 protein is CASSPRGQQETQYF.

Comment on this clone: Sequencing ends 3 residues short of the CDR3 end; the germline J gene provides the rest. The V call is TRBV2, the J call TRBJ1-6, with a weak D call TRBD1 (6 bases). Trimming shortened V by 6 bases and J by 9 bases, and 12 bases separated the two germline ends. The CDR3 sequence is 13 residues long. Per germline, CDR1 SNHLY and CDR2 FYNNEI. CDR3 in amino acids: CASSQGMGSPLHF. The sequenced CDR3 bases are TGTGCCAGCAGCCAGGGGATGGGTTCACCC.

With regard to this clone: The read finishes 3 residues shy of the CDR3 end, and the germline J gene is used to complete it. The rearrangement joins TRBV19 to TRBJ1-2; D gene ambiguous. The CDR3 covers 14 residues. The germline V gene encodes CDR1 LNHDA and CDR2 SQIVND (reference sequence). Trimming left V 1 base short and J 4 bases short, with 10 bases between. CDR3: CASSIGHPFYGYTF. Partial CDR3 DNA: TGTGCCAGTAGTATAGGACATCCGTTCTATGGC.

For this clone: The observed sequence ends 3 residues before the CDR3 terminus, with the missing tail filled in from the germline J gene. The chain has TRBV6-1 and TRBJ1-1; a weak D match, TRBD1 (5 bases). Trimming cost V 3 bases and J 5 bases, with 10 bases left between them. The CDR3 length is 13 residues. CDR1 and CDR2 (germline): MNHNS, SASEGT. The CDR3 loop is CASSDRGLTEAFF. CDR3 DNA (partial): TGTGCCAGCAGTGATAGGGGTCTTACTGAA.

About this clone: The read ends 3 residues shy of where the CDR3 ends; the end is completed using the germline J gene. The chain carries TRBV7-2 and TRBJ1-5; D is ambiguous. The CDR3 runs to 15 residues. V lost 3 bases to trimming and J lost 0 bases, with 9 bases between them. Germline CDR1 is SGHTA and CDR2 is FQGNSA. The CDR3 here is CASSFSGYSNQPQHF. The CDR3 bases that were read are TGTGCCAGCAGCTTCTCGGGTTATAGCAATCAGCCC.

In regard to this clone: Sequencing ends 3 residues short of the CDR3 end; the germline J gene provides the rest. The chain carries TRBV20-1 and TRBJ1-4; D is possibly TRBD1 (6 bases). The CDR3 consists of 14 residues. The germline V gene encodes CDR1 DFQATT and CDR2 SNEGSKA (reference sequence). Trimming pared 6 bases from V and 5 bases from J, leaving 16 bases between. CDR3 DNA (partial): TGCAGTGCAATGCAAGGGGGAGGCAATGAAAAA. The encoded protein is CSAMQGGGNEK. The full CDR3 sequence reads CSAMQGGGNEKLFF.

With regard to this clone: The read ends 3 residues shy of where the CDR3 ends; the end is completed using the germline J gene. This chain joins TRBV19 and TRBJ2-2; 7 positions match TRBD1. This CDR3 region has 13 residues. Germline assignment: CDR1 LNHDA and CDR2 SQIVND (reference sequence). CDR3 protein: CASTKGTAEKLFF. The sequenced CDR3 bases are TGTGCCAGTACCAAGGGGACAGCGGAAAAG.

Concerning this clone: The read ends 3 residues early relative to the CDR3; the germline J gene fills the gap. This rearrangement joins TRBV12-3 or TRBV12-4 to TRBJ2-3; 10 bases line up with TRBD2. This CDR3 is built from 18 residues. Trimming cost V 3 bases and J 0 bases; bases outside gene matches: 9. CDR3 DNA, as far as it was read: TGTGCCAGCAGTTTCCAACTAGCGGGGTCCTCTAGCACAGATACG. Protein product: CASSFQLAGSSSTDT. The whole CDR3 sequence reads CASSFQLAGSSSTDTQYF.

With regard to this clone: From the germline J gene comes the end of the CDR3, since the read stops 3 residues before it. The rearrangement links TRBV4-2 to TRBJ2-1; 7 positions match TRBD2. After removal of 0 bases from V and 4 bases from J, the junction contained 6 bases not matched to a gene. CDR1 and CDR2 (germline): LGHNA, YNFKEQ. This CDR3 has 16 amino acids. CDR3 residues: CASSQDPASGYNEQFF. The part of the CDR3 DNA that was read is TGTGCCAGCAGCCAAGATCCGGCTAGCGGATACAATGAG.

With respect to this clone: The CDR3 end is not reached by the read, which stops 3 residues before it; the germline J gene fills it in. This chain connects TRBV6-1 to TRBJ2-7; D unresolved. CDR1 and CDR2 from the germline V gene are MNHNS and SASEGT. The CDR3 is made up of 13 amino acids. With 1 base removed from V and 2 bases from J, the gap between germline ends came to 6 bases. The CDR3 DNA, read in part, is TGTGCCAGCAGTGAAGACAGTACCTACGAG. It encodes CASSEDSTYE. The whole CDR3 protein reads CASSEDSTYEQYF.

Notes on this clone: The missing CDR3 end, 3 residues past where the read stops, is filled in from the germline J gene. Other DNA sequences within the sample encode an identical CDR3. This chain joins TRBV7-2 and TRBJ2-1, with 9 positions matching TRBD1. The CDR3 loop spans 15 amino acids. Trimming cost V 5 bases and J 3 bases; bases outside gene matches: 5. Germline CDR1 reads SGHTA; CDR2 reads FQGNSA. This chain's CDR3 is CASSLTGGVYNEQFF. Incomplete CDR3 DNA: TGTGCCAGCAGCCTTACAGGGGGCGTCTACAATGAG.

With respect to this clone: The sequence runs out 3 residues before the end of the CDR3; the remainder is reconstructed from the germline J gene. The chain couples TRBV6-4 to TRBJ1-1, with 9 positions matching TRBD1. CDR3 length equals 12 residues. CDR1 MRHNA and CDR2 SNTAGT come from the germline V gene. Incomplete CDR3 DNA: TGTGCCAGCAGGCACAGGGGGCCCCCG. This translates into CASRHRGPP. The CDR3 in full is CASRHRGPPAFF.

A remark on this clone: Coverage ceases 3 residues before the CDR3 finishes, and the germline J gene fills in the end. The chain combines TRBV19 with TRBJ2-6, with D possibly TRBD1 on 6 matching bases. Germline V CDR1 and CDR2: LNHDA, SQIVND (reference sequence). This CDR3 contains 17 residues. The V end was cut by 5 bases, the J end by 0 bases, with 14 bases between. The CDR3 bases that were read are TGTGCCAGTAGTGTGGGACATCAAGGCTCTGGGGCCAACGTC. Translation: CASSVGHQGSGANV. The CDR3 in full is CASSVGHQGSGANVLTF.

On this clone: The sequence runs out 3 residues before the end of the CDR3; the remainder is reconstructed from the germline J gene. V and J are TRBV5-4 and TRBJ2-1; D is unresolved. V dropped 2 bases and J dropped 8 bases, with 11 bases sitting between them. The CDR3 loop spans 13 amino acids. Germline CDR1 is SGHNT and CDR2 is YYREEE (reference sequence). The CDR3 here is CASSLVSNDEQFF. The CDR3 DNA, read in part, is TGTGCCAGCAGCTTAGTTAGCAACGATGAG. Supplemented by reference TRBV5-4 and TRBJ2-1, the full variable domain reads ETGVTQSPTHLIKTRGQQVTLRCSSQSGHNTVSWYQQALGQGPQFIFQYYREEENGRGNFPPRFSGLQFPNYSSELNVNALELDDSALYLCASSLVSNDEQFFGPGTRLTVL.

Comments on this clone: The read comes to an end 3 residues before the CDR3 does, leaving the germline J gene to fill in the end. The V and J genes are TRBV7-9 and TRBJ2-7; a possible D gene is TRBD2 (6 bases). Germline V gene sequence: CDR1 SEHNR, CDR2 FQNEAQ (reference sequence). V was clipped by 5 bases and J by 3 bases, with 11 bases between them. CDR3 size: 13 residues. The covered CDR3 bases are TGTGCCAGCAGCCCGTTGCGGGGCTACGAG. This translates into CASSPLRGYE. The whole CDR3 protein is CASSPLRGYEQYF.

As concerns this clone: The CDR3 is cut off 3 residues early in the read; its end comes from the germline J gene. The V and J genes are TRBV18 and TRBJ1-1; D might be TRBD1 (6 bases). The CDR3 runs to 14 residues. The V gene's germline CDR1 is KGHSH and CDR2 LQKENI. The CDR3: CASSQGRGPETAFF. The sequenced CDR3 bases are TGTGCCAGCTCTCAAGGGCGGGGGCCAGAGACA.

With regard to this clone: Coverage ceases 3 residues before the CDR3 finishes, and the germline J gene fills in the end. This chain uses TRBV10-3 with TRBJ2-2; D unresolved. CDR3 size: 12 residues. CDR1 is ENHRY and CDR2 is SYGVKD in the germline V gene. V was trimmed by 3 bases and J by 7 bases, leaving 6 bases between them. CDR3 residues: CAISELDGELFF. The part of the CDR3 DNA that was read is TGTGCCATCAGTGAACTCGACGGGGAG.

Concerning this clone itself: Read coverage stops 3 residues before the CDR3 terminus; the germline J gene supplies the remainder. The chain joins TRBV4-2 to TRBJ2-3; TRBD1 agrees at 9 bases. V dropped 4 bases and J dropped 2; count of bases not matched to a gene: 7. CDR1 and CDR2 from the germline V gene are LGHNA and YNFKEQ. This CDR3 has 16 amino acids. CDR3 DNA, as far as it was read: TGTGCCAGCAGCCCACGAGGACAGGGGAACACAGATACG. As protein: CASSPRGQGNTDT. The full CDR3 protein is CASSPRGQGNTDTQYF.

With respect to this clone: Read data end 3 residues before the CDR3 end; the end is taken from the germline J gene. The V and J genes are TRBV6-2 or TRBV6-3 and TRBJ1-2, with 9 bases aligning to TRBD1. Germline V gene sequence: CDR1 MNHEY, CDR2 SVGEGT. CDR3 length equals 14 residues. The sequenced CDR3 bases are TGTGCCAGCAATACACAGGGGGCTGATTACGAC. It specifies CASNTQGADYD. The entire CDR3 reads CASNTQGADYDYTF.

Worth noting for this clone: The read is 3 residues too short to cover the CDR3 end, so that end is filled in from the germline J gene. The chain joins TRBV5-1 to TRBJ2-7; 7 bases are shared with TRBD1. V shed 0 bases, J shed 4 bases, and the junction held 13 bases outside the gene matches. CDR1 SGHRS and CDR2 YFSETQ come from the germline V gene. The CDR3 runs 17 residues. CDR3 protein: CASSLAIRGQTPYEQYF. The CDR3 DNA, read in part, is TGCGCCAGCAGCTTGGCGATAAGGGGACAGACTCCATACGAG.

As for this clone: The sequence runs out 3 residues before the end of the CDR3; the remainder is reconstructed from the germline J gene. V usage is TRBV12-5 and J usage is TRBJ1-4; no firm D call. CDR1 is LGHNT and CDR2 is FRNRAP in the germline V gene. The germline V and J ends were trimmed by 3 bases and 8 bases, with 4 bases remaining between them. The CDR3 totals 11 residues. The sequenced CDR3 bases are TGTGCTAGTGGTTTCGGGGAAAAA. As protein: CASGFGEK. In full, the CDR3 is CASGFGEKLFF.

Notes on this clone: The missing CDR3 end, 3 residues past where the read stops, is filled in from the germline J gene. Other DNA sequences within the sample encode an identical CDR3. This chain uses TRBV5-4 with TRBJ1-1; TRBD1 is a possible D gene (5 bases). The CDR3 length is 14 residues. CDR1 and CDR2 from the germline V gene are SGHNT and YYREEE (reference sequence). Partial CDR3 DNA: TGTGCCAGCAACCCGTTCAGGGATCCCTCCGTA. This sequence encodes CASNPFRDPSV. The entire CDR3 is CASNPFRDPSVAFF.

With respect to this clone: The sequenced fragment ends 3 residues before the CDR3 boundary, so the rest is inferred from the germline J gene. This chain joins TRBV13 and TRBJ2-5, with TRBD2 matching 13 bases. The ends lost 6 bases at V and 2 bases at J; junction bases unmatched: 9. The CDR3 has 17 amino acids. The germline gives CDR1 PRHDT, CDR2 FYEKMQ (reference sequence). The CDR3 spells CASSRTSGGAIQETQYF. The CDR3 bases that were read are TGTGCCAGCAGTCGGACTAGCGGGGGAGCCATTCAAGAGACC.

As to this clone: The CDR3 end is not reached by the read, which stops 3 residues before it; the germline J gene fills it in. The chain employs TRBV20-1 and TRBJ1-6; 11 bases are shared with TRBD1. The CDR3 contains 16 residues. Germline CDR1 is DFQATT and CDR2 is SNEGSKA (reference sequence). With V trimmed by 6 bases and J by 6 bases, 10 bases remained unmatched. CDR3 DNA (partial): TGCAGTGCACCCAAGGGACAGGGGGTGTCTAATTCACCC. Residues: CSAPKGQGVSNSP. The full-length CDR3 reads as CSAPKGQGVSNSPLHF.

About this clone: The read terminates 3 residues ahead of where the CDR3 ends, so the germline J gene completes it. The V and J genes are TRBV20-1 and TRBJ2-3, with 7 bases aligning to TRBD2. Looked up from germline, CDR1 is DFQATT and CDR2 is SNEGSKA (reference sequence). The CDR3 runs to 15 residues. The trim removed 1 base at V and 3 bases at J, leaving 7 bases unmatched. The CDR3 sequence is CSARVPAGLTDTQYF. CDR3 DNA, as far as it was read: TGCAGTGCTAGAGTTCCAGCGGGGTTGACAGATACG.

Of note for this clone: Read coverage stops 3 residues before the CDR3 terminus; the germline J gene supplies the remainder. The genes are TRBV11-2 and TRBJ1-5; 8 nucleotides line up with TRBD1. The CDR3 contains 15 residues. The germline CDR1 and CDR2 sequences are SGHAT and FQNNGV. V lost 1 base to trimming and J lost 7 bases; unmatched junction nucleotides: 6. The CDR3 here is CASSLGTGWKQPQHF. CDR3 DNA, as far as it was read: TGTGCCAGCAGCTTAGGGACAGGGTGGAAACAGCCC.